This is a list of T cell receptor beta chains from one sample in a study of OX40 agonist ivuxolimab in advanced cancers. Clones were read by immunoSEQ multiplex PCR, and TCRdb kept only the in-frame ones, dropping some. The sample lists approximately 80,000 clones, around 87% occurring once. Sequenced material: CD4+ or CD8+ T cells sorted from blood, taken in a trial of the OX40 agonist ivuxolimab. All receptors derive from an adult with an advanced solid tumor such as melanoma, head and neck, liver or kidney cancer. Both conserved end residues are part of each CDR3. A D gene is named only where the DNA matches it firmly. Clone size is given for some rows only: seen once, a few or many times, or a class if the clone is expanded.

cdr3_nt: TGTGCCAGCAGTATGATAGAGCACGAGCAGTACTTC; cdr3_aa: CASSMIEHEQYF; v_call: TRBV28; clone_size: .; j_call: TRBJ2-7; d_call: .
cdr3_nt: TGCGCCAGCAGCCCCTCGCCGGGCGGCGACGAGCAGTACTTC; cdr3_aa: CASSPSPGGDEQYF; v_call: TRBV5-1; clone_size: .; j_call: TRBJ2-7; d_call: .
cdr3_nt: TGTGCCAGCTCACCACCCGCAGGGACCTATGGCTACACCTTC; cdr3_aa: CASSPPAGTYGYTF; v_call: TRBV18; clone_size: .; j_call: TRBJ1-2; d_call: .
cdr3_nt: TGTGCCAGCAGCCCCGTCCTGGGAGGGGGCGGAACGCAGTATTTT; cdr3_aa: CASSPVLGGGGTQYF; v_call: TRBV7-2; clone_size: .; j_call: TRBJ2-3; d_call: .
cdr3_nt: TGCGCCAGCAGCTTGGAGGGGGGATCCCATCAGCCCCAGCATTTT; cdr3_aa: CASSLEGGSHQPQHF; v_call: TRBV5-1; clone_size: .; j_call: TRBJ1-5; d_call: .
cdr3_nt: TGTGCCAGCACGAACCAGGAGATTGAGCAGTTCTTC; cdr3_aa: CASTNQEIEQFF; v_call: TRBV2; clone_size: .; j_call: TRBJ2-1; d_call: .
cdr3_nt: TGTGCCAGCAGGAAAAGATTAGCGGGATCCCAAGAGACCCAGTACTTC; cdr3_aa: CASRKRLAGSQETQYF; v_call: TRBV27; clone_size: .; j_call: TRBJ2-5; d_call: TRBD2
cdr3_nt: TGCGCCAGCAGCCCTGGGGGGGGAGGGCCCTACGAGCAGTACTTC; cdr3_aa: CASSPGGGGPYEQYF; v_call: TRBV5-1; clone_size: .; j_call: TRBJ2-7; d_call: TRBD2
cdr3_nt: TGCGCCAGCAGCCTCGGGACTAGCGGCTACAATGAGCAGTTCTTC; cdr3_aa: CASSLGTSGYNEQFF; v_call: TRBV5-1; clone_size: .; j_call: TRBJ2-1; d_call: TRBD2
cdr3_nt: TGTGCCAGCATACCCGCGTGGGGGAGGGGATCCTACAATGAGCAGTTCTTC; cdr3_aa: CASIPAWGRGSYNEQFF; v_call: TRBV27; clone_size: .; j_call: TRBJ2-1; d_call: TRBD2
cdr3_nt: TGTGCCAGCAGCATGCTCGGGACTAGCGGGATCTACGAGCAGTACTTC; cdr3_aa: CASSMLGTSGIYEQYF; v_call: TRBV28; clone_size: .; j_call: TRBJ2-7; d_call: TRBD2
cdr3_nt: TGTGCCAGCTCACGCCGACAGACCCCAAATGAAAAACTGTTTTTT; cdr3_aa: CASSRRQTPNEKLFF; v_call: TRBV18; clone_size: .; j_call: TRBJ1-4; d_call: .
cdr3_nt: TGTGCCAGCAGCTCGAGCGGGAGGGCGGATCAAAATGAGCAGTTCTTC; cdr3_aa: CASSSSGRADQNEQFF; v_call: TRBV7-9; clone_size: .; j_call: TRBJ2-1; d_call: TRBD2
cdr3_nt: TGTGCCATCAGTGAGTCAGCAGGGGCAGCTGGAAACACCATATATTTT; cdr3_aa: CAISESAGAAGNTIYF; v_call: TRBV10-3; clone_size: once; j_call: TRBJ1-3; d_call: .
cdr3_nt: TGTGCCAGCAGTCCTAGACAGTTTCGGCACACTGAAGCTTTCTTT; cdr3_aa: CASSPRQFRHTEAFF; v_call: TRBV2; clone_size: once; j_call: TRBJ1-1; d_call: .
cdr3_nt: TGTGCCAGCAGCTTACAGGGAGGATGGCAGGCCGGGGAGCTGTTTTTT; cdr3_aa: CASSLQGGWQAGELFF; v_call: TRBV7-9; clone_size: .; j_call: TRBJ2-2; d_call: .
cdr3_nt: TGTGCCAGCAGCTTAGCGACAGCTAACTATGGCTACACCTTC; cdr3_aa: CASSLATANYGYTF; v_call: TRBV11-2; clone_size: .; j_call: TRBJ1-2; d_call: .
cdr3_nt: TGTGCCAGCAGCATTCCCAGGAGTTCCAACTATGGCTACACCTTC; cdr3_aa: CASSIPRSSNYGYTF; v_call: TRBV5-4; clone_size: .; j_call: TRBJ1-2; d_call: .
cdr3_nt: TGTGCCAGCAGTTACTCGTCGGGGCCAGGTGCAGATACGCAGTATTTT; cdr3_aa: CASSYSSGPGADTQYF; v_call: TRBV6-5; clone_size: .; j_call: TRBJ2-3; d_call: .
cdr3_nt: TGCGCCAGTACCTGGGACTATAATAATTCACCCCTCCACTTT; cdr3_aa: CASTWDYNNSPLHF; v_call: TRBV10-2; clone_size: .; j_call: TRBJ1-6; d_call: .
cdr3_nt: TGTGCCAGCAGTGAAACAGCGGGAGGCCCTTACAATGAGCAGTTCTTC; cdr3_aa: CASSETAGGPYNEQFF; v_call: TRBV25-1; clone_size: once; j_call: TRBJ2-1; d_call: TRBD2
cdr3_nt: TGTGCCAGCAGCCGGACAGGTATTAGCACAGATACGCAGTATTTT; cdr3_aa: CASSRTGISTDTQYF; v_call: TRBV11-2; clone_size: .; j_call: TRBJ2-3; d_call: TRBD1
cdr3_nt: TGTGCCAGCAGTTGGGACAGCAATCAGCCCCAGCATTTT; cdr3_aa: CASSWDSNQPQHF; v_call: TRBV6-6; clone_size: .; j_call: TRBJ1-5; d_call: .
cdr3_nt: TGCGCCAGCAGCCCCCGGACAGGGATGACCGGGGAGCTGTTTTTT; cdr3_aa: CASSPRTGMTGELFF; v_call: TRBV4-1; clone_size: .; j_call: TRBJ2-2; d_call: TRBD1
cdr3_nt: TGCGCCAGCAGCTTGTCTGACAGGGGCACTGAAGCTTTCTTT; cdr3_aa: CASSLSDRGTEAFF; v_call: TRBV5-1; clone_size: .; j_call: TRBJ1-1; d_call: TRBD1
cdr3_nt: TGTGCCACCAGCAGAGATCTTGGGGCAGAAAGCTCCTACGAGCAGTACTTC; cdr3_aa: CATSRDLGAESSYEQYF; v_call: TRBV15; clone_size: .; j_call: TRBJ2-7; d_call: .